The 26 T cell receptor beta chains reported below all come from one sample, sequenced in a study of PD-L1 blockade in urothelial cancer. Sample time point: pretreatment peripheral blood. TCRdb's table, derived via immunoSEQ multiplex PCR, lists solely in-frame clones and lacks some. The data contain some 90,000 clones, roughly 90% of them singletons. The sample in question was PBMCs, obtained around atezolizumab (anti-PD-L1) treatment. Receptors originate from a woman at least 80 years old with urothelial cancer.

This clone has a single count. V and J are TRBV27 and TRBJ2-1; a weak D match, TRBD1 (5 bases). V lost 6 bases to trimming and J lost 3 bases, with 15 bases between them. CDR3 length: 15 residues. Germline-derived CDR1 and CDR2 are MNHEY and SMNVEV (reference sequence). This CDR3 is CASSQGPGYYNEQFF. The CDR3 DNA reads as TGTGCCAGCAGCCAGGGTCCAGGGTACTACAATGAGCAGTTCTTC.

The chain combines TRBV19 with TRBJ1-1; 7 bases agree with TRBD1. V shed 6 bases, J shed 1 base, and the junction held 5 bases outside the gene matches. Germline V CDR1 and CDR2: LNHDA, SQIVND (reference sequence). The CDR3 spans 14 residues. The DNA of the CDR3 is TGTGCCAGTAGAAGGGACAGTTCGAACACTGAAGCTTTCTTT. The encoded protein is CASRRDSSNTEAFF.

The CDR3 DNA sequence: TGTGCCAGCAGTTTATCAGCGGGACGCTATGGCTACACCTTC. This translates into CASSLSAGRYGYTF. The chain combines TRBV28 with TRBJ1-2; D is possibly TRBD1 (5 bases). V gave up 1 base and J gave up 4 bases, with 10 bases separating them. Per germline, CDR1 MDHEN and CDR2 SYDVKM. This CDR3 is built from 14 residues.

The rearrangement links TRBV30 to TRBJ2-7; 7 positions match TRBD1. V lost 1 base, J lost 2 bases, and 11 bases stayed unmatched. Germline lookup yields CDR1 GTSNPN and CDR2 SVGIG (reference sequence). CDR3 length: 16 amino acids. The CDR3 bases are TGTGCCTGGAGTGACCCCGGGACAGAACGAACCTACGAGCAGTACTTC. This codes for CAWSDPGTERTYEQYF.

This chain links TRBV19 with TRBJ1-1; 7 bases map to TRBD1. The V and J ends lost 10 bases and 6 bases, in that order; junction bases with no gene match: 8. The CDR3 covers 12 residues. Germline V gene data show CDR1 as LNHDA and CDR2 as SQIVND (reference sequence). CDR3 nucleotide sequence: TGTGCCACCACAGGGGTTCTATCTGAAGCTTTCTTT. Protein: CATTGVLSEAFF.

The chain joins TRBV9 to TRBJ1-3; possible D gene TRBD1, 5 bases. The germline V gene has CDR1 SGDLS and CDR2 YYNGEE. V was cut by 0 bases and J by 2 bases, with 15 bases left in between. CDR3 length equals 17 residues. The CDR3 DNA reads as TGTGCCAGCAGCGTAGCAGGGTCTGGGACTGCTGGAAACACCATATATTTT. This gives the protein CASSVAGSGTAGNTIYF.

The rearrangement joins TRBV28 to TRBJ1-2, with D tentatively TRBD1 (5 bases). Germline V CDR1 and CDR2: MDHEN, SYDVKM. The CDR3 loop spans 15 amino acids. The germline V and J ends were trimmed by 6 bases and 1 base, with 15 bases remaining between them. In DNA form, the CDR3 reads TGTGCCAGCAGCACAGGAAACGCAATTAACTATGGCTACACCTTC. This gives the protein CASSTGNAINYGYTF.

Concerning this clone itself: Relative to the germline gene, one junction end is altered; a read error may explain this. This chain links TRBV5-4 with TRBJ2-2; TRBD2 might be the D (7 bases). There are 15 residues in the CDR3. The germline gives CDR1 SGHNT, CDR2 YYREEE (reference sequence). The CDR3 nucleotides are TGTGCCAGCAGCTTGGGCGGGGGCACCACCGGGGAGCTGTTTTTC. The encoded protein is CASSLGGGTTGELFF.

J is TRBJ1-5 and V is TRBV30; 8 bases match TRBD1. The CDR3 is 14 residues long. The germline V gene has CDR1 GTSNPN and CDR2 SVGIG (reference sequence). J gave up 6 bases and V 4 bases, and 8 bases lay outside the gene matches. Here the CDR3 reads CAWNTRGRGQPQHF. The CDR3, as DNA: TGTGCCTGGAATACCAGGGGGCGAGGTCAGCCCCAGCATTTT.

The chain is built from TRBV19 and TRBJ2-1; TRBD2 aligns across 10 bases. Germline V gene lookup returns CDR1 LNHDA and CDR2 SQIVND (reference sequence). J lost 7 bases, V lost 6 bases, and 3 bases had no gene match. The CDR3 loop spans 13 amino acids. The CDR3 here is CASRSSGSNEQFF. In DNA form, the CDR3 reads TGTGCCAGTAGGTCTAGCGGGAGTAATGAGCAGTTCTTC.

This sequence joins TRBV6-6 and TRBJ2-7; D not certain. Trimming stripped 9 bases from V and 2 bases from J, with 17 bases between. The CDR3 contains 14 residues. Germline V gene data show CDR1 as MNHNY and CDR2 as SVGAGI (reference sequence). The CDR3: CASGKTQQAYEQYF. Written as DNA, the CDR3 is TGTGCCAGTGGAAAGACCCAGCAGGCCTACGAGCAGTACTTC.

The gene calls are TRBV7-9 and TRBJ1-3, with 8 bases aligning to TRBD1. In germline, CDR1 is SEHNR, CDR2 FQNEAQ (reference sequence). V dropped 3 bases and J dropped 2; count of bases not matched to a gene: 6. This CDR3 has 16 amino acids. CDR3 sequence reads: CASSFRQGIPGNTIYF. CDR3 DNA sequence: TGTGCCAGCAGCTTCCGACAGGGGATCCCTGGAAACACCATATATTTT.

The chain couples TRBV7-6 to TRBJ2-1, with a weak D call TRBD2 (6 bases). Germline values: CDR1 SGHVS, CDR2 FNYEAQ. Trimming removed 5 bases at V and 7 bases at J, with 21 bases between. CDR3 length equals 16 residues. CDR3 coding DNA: TGTGCCAGCAGCCCACCTCGACTAGGGTCGGGAAATGAGCAGTTCTTC. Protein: CASSPPRLGSGNEQFF.

CDR3 DNA: TGTGCCAGCACGGGGGACTTGGGGTCTGGGGCCAACGTCCTGACTTTC. This codes for CASTGDLGSGANVLTF. The gene calls are TRBV2 and TRBJ2-6; TRBD2 is a possible D gene (6 bases). The CDR3 sequence is 16 residues long. Germline V lookup: CDR1 SNHLY, CDR2 FYNNEI. V was clipped by 7 bases and J by 1 base, with 14 bases between them.

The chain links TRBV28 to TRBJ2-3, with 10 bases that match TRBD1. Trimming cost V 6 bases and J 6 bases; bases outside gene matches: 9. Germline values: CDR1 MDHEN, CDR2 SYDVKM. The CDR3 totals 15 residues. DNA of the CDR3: TGTGCCAGCAGGGTGGGGGACAGGGGATTCGATACGCAGTATTTT. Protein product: CASRVGDRGFDTQYF.

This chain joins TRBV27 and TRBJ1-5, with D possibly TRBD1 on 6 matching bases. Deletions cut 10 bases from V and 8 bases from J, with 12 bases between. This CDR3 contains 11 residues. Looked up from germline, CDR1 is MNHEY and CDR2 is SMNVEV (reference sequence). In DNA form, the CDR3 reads TGTGCCATACAAACAGGGAAGCCCCAGCATTTT. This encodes CAIQTGKPQHF.

The DNA for the CDR3 is TGCGCCAGCAGTCCACTAGCGGGAGGGGGTGAGACCCAGTACTTC. This sequence encodes CASSPLAGGGETQYF. J is TRBJ2-5 and V is TRBV10-2, with 13 bases aligning to TRBD2. V dropped 5 bases and J dropped 5; count of bases not matched to a gene: 5. This CDR3 spans 15 amino acids. From germline, CDR1 is WSHSY and CDR2 SAAADI.

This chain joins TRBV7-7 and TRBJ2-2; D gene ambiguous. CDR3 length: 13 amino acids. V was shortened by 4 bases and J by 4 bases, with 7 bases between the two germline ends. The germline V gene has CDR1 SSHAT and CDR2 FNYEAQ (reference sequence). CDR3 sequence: CASSSSITGELFF. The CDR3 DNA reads TGTGCCAGCAGCTCCTCTATCACCGGGGAGCTGTTTTTT.

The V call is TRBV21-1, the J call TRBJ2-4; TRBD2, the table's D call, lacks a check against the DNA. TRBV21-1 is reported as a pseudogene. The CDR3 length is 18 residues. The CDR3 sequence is CASRKSPPQRETKNIQYF. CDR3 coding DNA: TGTGCCAGCAGGAAAAGCCCCCCCCAGCGGGAAACCAAAAACATTCAGTACTTC.

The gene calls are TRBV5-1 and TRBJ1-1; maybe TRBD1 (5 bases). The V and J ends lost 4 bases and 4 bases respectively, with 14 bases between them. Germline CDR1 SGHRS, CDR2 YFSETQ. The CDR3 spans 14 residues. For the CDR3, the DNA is TGCGCCAGCAGCGCGCAGGGTTCCAGCACTGAAGCTTTCTTT. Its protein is CASSAQGSSTEAFF.

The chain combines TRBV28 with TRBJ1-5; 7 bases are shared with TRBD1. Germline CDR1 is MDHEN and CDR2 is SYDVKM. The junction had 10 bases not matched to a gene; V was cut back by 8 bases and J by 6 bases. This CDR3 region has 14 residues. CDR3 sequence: CASGQVIGSQPQHF. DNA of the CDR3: TGTGCCAGCGGACAGGTTATCGGTAGTCAGCCCCAGCATTTT. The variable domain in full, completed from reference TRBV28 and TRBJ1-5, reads DVKVTQSSRYLVKRTGEKVFLECVQDMDHENMFWYRQDPGLGLRLIYFSYDVKMKEKGDIPEGYSVSREKKERFSLILESASTNQTSMYLCASGQVIGSQPQHFGDGTRLSIL.

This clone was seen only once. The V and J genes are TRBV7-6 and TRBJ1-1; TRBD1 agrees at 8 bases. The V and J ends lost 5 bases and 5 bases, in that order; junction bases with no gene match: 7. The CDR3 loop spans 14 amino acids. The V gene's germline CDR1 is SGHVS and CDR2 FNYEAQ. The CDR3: CASSRGQVGTEAFF. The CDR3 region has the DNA TGTGCCAGCAGCCGGGGACAGGTTGGGACTGAAGCTTTCTTT.

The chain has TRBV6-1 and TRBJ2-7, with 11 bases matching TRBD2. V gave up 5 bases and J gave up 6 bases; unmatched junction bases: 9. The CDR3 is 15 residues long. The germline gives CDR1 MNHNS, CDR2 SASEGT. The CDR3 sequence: CASSIPTSGIPEQYF. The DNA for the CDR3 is TGTGCCAGCAGTATCCCGACTAGCGGGATCCCCGAGCAGTACTTC.

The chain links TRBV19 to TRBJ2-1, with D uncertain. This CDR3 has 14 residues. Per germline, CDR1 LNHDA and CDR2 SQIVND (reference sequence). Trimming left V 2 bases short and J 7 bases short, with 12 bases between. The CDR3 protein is CASSIIRPQNEQFF. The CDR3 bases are TGTGCCAGTAGTATAATCAGGCCCCAAAATGAGCAGTTCTTC.

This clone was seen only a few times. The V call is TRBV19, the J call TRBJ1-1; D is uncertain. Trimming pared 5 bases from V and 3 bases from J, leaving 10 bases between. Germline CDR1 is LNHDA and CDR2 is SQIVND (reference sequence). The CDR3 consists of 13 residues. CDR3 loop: CASSGGLDTEAFF. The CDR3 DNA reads TGTGCCAGTAGTGGAGGGTTGGACACTGAAGCTTTCTTT.

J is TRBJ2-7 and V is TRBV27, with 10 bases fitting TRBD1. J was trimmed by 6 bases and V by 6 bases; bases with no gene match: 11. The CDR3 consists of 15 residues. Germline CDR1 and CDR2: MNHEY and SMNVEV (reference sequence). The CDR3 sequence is CASSAPGTGVFEQYF. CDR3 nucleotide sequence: TGTGCCAGCAGCGCCCCCGGGACAGGGGTTTTCGAGCAGTACTTC.